This T cell receptor beta chain was retrieved from a study of radiation and T cells in renal cell carcinoma. Treatment specified: treatment-naive control, cytoreductive nephrectomy. This renal cell carcinoma was of the clear cell type. Sequenced control tumors were from fewer than 14 males and a few females, median age roughly 60. Sequencing used immunoSEQ multiplex PCR; TCRdb keeps in-frame clones, though not all of them. The sample shows over 8,500 clones, about two thirds of them seen only once. The germline CDR1 and CDR2 sequences are LNHDA and SQIVND (reference sequence). V dropped 5 bases and J dropped 1 base, with 15 bases sitting between them. The CDR3 covers 15 residues.

The sequencing used tumor tissue, collected from a patient whose treatment was nephrectomy without radiotherapy. V usage is TRBV19 and J usage is TRBJ2-7, with a possible D match to TRBD1 (6 bases). The sequence was obtained from a man aged 55 to 70 with renal cell carcinoma. Here the CDR3 reads CASSPQGRISYEQYF. The CDR3 DNA is TGTGCCAGTAGTCCCCAGGGGCGCATTTCCTACGAGCAGTACTTC.